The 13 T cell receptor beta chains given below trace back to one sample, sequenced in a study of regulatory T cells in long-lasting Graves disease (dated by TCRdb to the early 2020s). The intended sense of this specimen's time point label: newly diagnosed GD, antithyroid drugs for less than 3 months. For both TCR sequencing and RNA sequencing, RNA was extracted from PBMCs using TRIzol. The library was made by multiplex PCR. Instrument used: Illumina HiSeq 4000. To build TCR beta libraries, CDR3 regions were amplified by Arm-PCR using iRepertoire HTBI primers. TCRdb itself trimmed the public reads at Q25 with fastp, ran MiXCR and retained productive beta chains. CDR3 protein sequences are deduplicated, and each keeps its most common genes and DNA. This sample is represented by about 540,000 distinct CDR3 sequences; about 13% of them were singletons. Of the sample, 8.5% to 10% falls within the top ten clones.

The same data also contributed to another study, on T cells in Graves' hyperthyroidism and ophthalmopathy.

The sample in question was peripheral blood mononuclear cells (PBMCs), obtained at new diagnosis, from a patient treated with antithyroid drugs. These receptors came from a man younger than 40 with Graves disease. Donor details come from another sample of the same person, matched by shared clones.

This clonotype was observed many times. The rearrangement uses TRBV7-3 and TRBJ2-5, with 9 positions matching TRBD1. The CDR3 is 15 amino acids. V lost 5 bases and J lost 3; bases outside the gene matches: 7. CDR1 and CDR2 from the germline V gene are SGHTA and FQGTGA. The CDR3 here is CASSATGTGKETQYF. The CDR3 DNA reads TGTGCCAGCAGCGCTACCGGGACAGGGAAAGAGACCCAGTACTTC.

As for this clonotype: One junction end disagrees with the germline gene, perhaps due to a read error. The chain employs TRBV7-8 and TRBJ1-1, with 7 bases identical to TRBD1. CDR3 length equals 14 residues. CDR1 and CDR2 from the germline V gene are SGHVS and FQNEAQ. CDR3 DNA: TGTGCCAGCAGATCCGGGACAGCGAACACTGAAGCTTCCTTT. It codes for CASRSGTANTEASF.

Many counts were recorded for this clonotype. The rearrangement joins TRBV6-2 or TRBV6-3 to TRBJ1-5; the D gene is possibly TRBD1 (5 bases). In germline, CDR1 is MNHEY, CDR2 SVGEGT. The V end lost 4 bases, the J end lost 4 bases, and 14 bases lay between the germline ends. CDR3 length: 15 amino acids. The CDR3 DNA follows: TGTGCCAGCAGTTTCTCAGGGCACGAGAATCAGCCCCAGCATTTT. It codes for CASSFSGHENQPQHF.

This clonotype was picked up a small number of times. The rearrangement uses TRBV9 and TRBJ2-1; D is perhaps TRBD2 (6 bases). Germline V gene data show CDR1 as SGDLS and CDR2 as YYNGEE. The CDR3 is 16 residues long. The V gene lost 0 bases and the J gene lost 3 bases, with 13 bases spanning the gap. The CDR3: CASSVVLAASYNEQFF. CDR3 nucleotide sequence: TGTGCCAGCAGCGTAGTTTTAGCGGCAAGCTACAATGAGCAGTTCTTC.

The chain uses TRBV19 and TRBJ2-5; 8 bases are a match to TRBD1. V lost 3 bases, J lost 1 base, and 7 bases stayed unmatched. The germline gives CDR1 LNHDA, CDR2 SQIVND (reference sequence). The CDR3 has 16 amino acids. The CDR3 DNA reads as TGTGCCAGTAGTATGCCGGGACAGGTGGTCCAAGAGACCCAGTACTTC. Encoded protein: CASSMPGQVVQETQYF.

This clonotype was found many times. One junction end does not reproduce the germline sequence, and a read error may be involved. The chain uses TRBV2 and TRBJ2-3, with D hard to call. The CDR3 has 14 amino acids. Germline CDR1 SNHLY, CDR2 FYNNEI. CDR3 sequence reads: CASSEAPHTDTQYF. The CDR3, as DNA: TGTGCCAGCAGCGAAGCCCCTCACACAGATACGCAGTATTTT.

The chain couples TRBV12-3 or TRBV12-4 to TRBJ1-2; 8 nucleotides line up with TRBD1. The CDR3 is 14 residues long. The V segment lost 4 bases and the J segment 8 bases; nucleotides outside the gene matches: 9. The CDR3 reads CASSSPSGGFGYTF. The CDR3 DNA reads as TGTGCCAGCAGTTCTCCTTCAGGGGGCTTCGGCTACACCTTC.

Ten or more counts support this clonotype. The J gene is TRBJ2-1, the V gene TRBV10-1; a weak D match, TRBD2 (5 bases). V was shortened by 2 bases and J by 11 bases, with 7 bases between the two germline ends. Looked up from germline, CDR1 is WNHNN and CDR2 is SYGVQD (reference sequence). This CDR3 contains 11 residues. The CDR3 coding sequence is TGCGCCAGCAGTGAGACGGGGAAGCAGTTCTTC. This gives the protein CASSETGKQFF.

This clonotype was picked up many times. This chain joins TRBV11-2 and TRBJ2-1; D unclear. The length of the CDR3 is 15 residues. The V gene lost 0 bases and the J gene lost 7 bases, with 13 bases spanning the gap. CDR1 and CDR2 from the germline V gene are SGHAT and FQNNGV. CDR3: CASSLEMGKRNEQFF. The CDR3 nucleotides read TGTGCCAGCAGCTTAGAGATGGGCAAGAGGAATGAGCAGTTCTTC. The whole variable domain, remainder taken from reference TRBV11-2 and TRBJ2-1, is EAGVAQSPRYKIIEKRQSVAFWCNPISGHATLYWYQQILGQGPKLLIQFQNNGVVDDSQLPKDRFSAERLKGVDSTLKIQPAKLEDSAVYLCASSLEMGKRNEQFFGPGTRLTVL.

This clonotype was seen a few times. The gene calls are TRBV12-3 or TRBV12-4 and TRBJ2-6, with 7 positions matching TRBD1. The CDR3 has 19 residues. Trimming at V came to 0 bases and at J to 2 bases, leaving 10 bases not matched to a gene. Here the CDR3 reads CASSLALGQRSAGANVLTF. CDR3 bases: TGTGCCAGCAGTTTAGCATTGGGACAGCGCTCCGCTGGGGCCAACGTCCTGACTTTC.

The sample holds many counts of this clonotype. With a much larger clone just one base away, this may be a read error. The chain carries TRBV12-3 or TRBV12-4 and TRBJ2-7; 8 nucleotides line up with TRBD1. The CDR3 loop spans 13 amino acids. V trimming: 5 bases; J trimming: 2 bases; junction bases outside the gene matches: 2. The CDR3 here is CASSRGQAYEQYF. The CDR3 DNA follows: TGTGCCAGCAGTAGGGGACAGGCCTACGAGCAGTACTTC.

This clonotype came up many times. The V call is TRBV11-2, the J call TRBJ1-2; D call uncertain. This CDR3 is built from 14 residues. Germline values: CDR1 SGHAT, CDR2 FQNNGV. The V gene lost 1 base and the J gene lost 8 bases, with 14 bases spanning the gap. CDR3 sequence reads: CASSLGMRRGGYTF. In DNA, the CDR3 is TGTGCCAGCAGCTTAGGAATGAGGCGTGGAGGCTACACCTTC.

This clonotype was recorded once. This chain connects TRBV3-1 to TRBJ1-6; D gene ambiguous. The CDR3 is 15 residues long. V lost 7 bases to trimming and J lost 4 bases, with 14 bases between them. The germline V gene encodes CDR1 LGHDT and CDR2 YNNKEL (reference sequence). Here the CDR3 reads CASKSAPNYNSPLHF. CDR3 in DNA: TGTGCCAGCAAATCGGCGCCAAATTATAATTCACCCCTCCACTTT.